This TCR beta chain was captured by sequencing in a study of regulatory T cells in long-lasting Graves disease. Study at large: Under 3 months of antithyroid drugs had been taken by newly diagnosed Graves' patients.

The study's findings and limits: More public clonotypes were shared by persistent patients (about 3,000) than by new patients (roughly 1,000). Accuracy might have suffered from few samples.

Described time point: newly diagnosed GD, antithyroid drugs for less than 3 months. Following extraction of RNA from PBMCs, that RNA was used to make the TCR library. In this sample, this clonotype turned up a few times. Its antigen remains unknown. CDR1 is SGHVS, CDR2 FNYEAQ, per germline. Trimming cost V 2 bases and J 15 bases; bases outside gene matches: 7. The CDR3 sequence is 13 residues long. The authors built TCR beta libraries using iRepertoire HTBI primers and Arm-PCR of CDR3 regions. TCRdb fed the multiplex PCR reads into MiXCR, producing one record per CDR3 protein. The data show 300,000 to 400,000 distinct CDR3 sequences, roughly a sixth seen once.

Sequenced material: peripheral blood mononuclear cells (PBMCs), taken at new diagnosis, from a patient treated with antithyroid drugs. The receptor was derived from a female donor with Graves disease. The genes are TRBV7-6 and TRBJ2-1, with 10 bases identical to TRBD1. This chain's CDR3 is CASSLRDRGYLFF. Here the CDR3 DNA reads TGTGCCAGCAGCTTAAGGGACAGGGGTTACCTGTTCTTC.